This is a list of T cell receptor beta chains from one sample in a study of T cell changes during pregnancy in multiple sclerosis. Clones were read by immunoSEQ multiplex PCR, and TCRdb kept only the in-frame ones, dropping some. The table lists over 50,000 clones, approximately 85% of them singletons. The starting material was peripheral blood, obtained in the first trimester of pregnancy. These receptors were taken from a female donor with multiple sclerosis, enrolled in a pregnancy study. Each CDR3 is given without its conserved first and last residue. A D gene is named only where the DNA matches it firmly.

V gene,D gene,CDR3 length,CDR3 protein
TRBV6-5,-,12,ASSLDQQVDTIY
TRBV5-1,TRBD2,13,ASSLSGRVSYEQY
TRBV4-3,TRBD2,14,ASSPGGLAGTDTQY
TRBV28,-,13,ASSLGRGYYYGYT
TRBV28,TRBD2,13,ASSPPAGSPAKQY
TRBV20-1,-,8,SASPGKAF
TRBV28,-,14,ASSMAGEIGNQPQH
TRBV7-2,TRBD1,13,ASSLGQGIGTEAF
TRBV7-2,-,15,ASSLVVGGEGDDEQY
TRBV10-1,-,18,ASSARTVIISIATTDTQY
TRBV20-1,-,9,SASTGNEQY
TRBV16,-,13,ASSQASGNNQPQH
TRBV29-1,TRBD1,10,SVTGTNYGYT
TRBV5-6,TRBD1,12,ASRPRGLGETQY
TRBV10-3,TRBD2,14,AISKTSGSGSYEQY
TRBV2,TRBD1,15,ASRDGLQGPYTDTQY
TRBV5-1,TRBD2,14,ASSLGLALIQETQY
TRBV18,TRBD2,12,ASWGGGPHYEQY
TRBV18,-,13,ASSPSRTRYTEAF
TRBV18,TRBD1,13,ASSPSGGKGNTIY
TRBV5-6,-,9,ASSLVSEQF
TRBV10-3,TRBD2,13,AISEPPLAGDTQY
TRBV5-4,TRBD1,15,ASSLKGATATNEKLF
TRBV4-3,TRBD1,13,ASSQDRDSTQTQY
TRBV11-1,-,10,ASSLGGLEQF